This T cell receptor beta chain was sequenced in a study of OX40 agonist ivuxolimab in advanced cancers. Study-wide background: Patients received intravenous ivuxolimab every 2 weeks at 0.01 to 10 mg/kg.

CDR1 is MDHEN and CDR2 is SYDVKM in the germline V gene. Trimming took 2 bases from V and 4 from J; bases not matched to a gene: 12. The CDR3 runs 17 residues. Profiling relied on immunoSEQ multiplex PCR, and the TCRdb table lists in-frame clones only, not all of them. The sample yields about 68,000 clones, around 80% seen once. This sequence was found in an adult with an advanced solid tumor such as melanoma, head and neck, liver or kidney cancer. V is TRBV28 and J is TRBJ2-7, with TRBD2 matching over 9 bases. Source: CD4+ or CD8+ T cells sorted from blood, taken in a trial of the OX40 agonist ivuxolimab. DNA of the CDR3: TGTGCCAGCAGTTTAGGCCTAGCGGGGCAGTTTGTATACGAGCAGTACTTC. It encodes CASSLGLAGQFVYEQYF.